A single sample gave rise to the 6 T cell receptor beta chains below, sequenced in a study of OX40 agonist ivuxolimab in advanced cancers. The table came from immunoSEQ multiplex PCR; TCRdb's copy has only in-frame clones and leaves some out. The sample contains just over 20,000 clones, roughly 89% of which appear only once. The material was CD4+ or CD8+ T cells sorted from blood, obtained in a trial of the OX40 agonist ivuxolimab. The receptors shown here come from an adult with an advanced solid tumor such as melanoma, head and neck, liver or kidney cancer.

The J gene is TRBJ2-2, the V gene TRBV6-5, with D perhaps matching TRBD2 (6 bases). Looked up from germline, CDR1 is MNHEY and CDR2 is SVGAGI. The CDR3 has 15 residues. Trimming removed 6 bases from V and 1 base from J, with 12 bases in between. The CDR3 is CASSIVGGNTGELFF. In nucleotides, the CDR3 is TGTGCCAGCAGCATAGTGGGGGGGAACACCGGGGAGCTGTTTTTT.

This chain connects TRBV4-1 to TRBJ1-1; possibly TRBD1 for D (5 bases). This CDR3 region has 16 residues. Germline values: CDR1 MGHRA, CDR2 YSYEKL. Trimming took off 0 bases at V and 1 base at J, with 12 bases between the two ends. DNA for the CDR3: TGCGCCAGCAGCCAAGACCCGGGACGGCGGAACACTGAAGCTTTCTTT. Translation: CASSQDPGRRNTEAFF.

This rearrangement joins TRBV4-2 to TRBJ1-2; D remains ambiguous. Looked up from germline, CDR1 is LGHNA and CDR2 is YNFKEQ. The CDR3 contains 11 residues. The V end lost 6 bases, the J end lost 4 bases, and 6 bases lay between the germline ends. CDR3 DNA sequence: TGTGCCAGCAGAAAGACCTATGGCTACACCTTC. Amino acid sequence: CASRKTYGYTF.

The V call is TRBV7-6, the J call TRBJ2-2; TRBD2 agrees at 12 bases. Germline V lookup: CDR1 SGHVS, CDR2 FNYEAQ. The CDR3 length is 18 residues. The J segment lost 4 bases and the V segment lost 5 bases, leaving 11 bases of the junction unmatched. The CDR3 DNA is TGTGCCAGCAGCCGACTAGCGGGGGCTCTTCGGGGCACCGGGGAGCTGTTTTTT. It codes for CASSRLAGALRGTGELFF.

Only a few counts were recorded for this clone. The chain links TRBV19 to TRBJ1-4, with D hard to call. Trimming shortened V by 6 bases and J by 8 bases, and 4 bases separated the two germline ends. The CDR3 extends over 10 amino acids. In germline, CDR1 is LNHDA, CDR2 SQIVND (reference sequence). The CDR3 reads CASSGEKLFF. The DNA of the CDR3 is TGTGCCAGTAGCGGCGAAAAACTGTTTTTT.

Written as DNA, the CDR3 is TGCAGCGTTGAAGGGGTAGTCGCCGGGGAGCTGTTTTTT. It codes for CSVEGVVAGELFF. The chain is built from TRBV29-1 and TRBJ2-2; D remains ambiguous. There are 13 residues in the CDR3. CDR1 SQVTM and CDR2 ANQGSEA come from the germline V gene. Trimming cost V 1 base and J 6 bases, with 9 bases left between them.